This T cell receptor beta chain came from a study of cytomegalovirus exposure and HLA in healthy donors. Generated by immunoSEQ multiplex PCR, the TCRdb table keeps only in-frame clones and is missing some. The sample comprises under 400,000 clones, roughly 86% of which are singletons, and roughly 0.88% rests with the top ten. The ends were cut back, 3 bases at V and 2 bases at J, with 10 bases in the middle. This CDR3 has 14 amino acids. From germline, CDR1 is LNHDA and CDR2 SQIVND (reference sequence). V gene TRBV19 combines with J gene TRBJ1-2; D not resolved. The clonotype originates from a man aged 25 to 40 in good health and CMV-seronegative. The sequenced material came from PBMCs. In DNA form, the CDR3 reads TGTGCCAGTAGTATTGCCGAGGGAAACTATGGCTACACCTTC. This encodes CASSIAEGNYGYTF.